Here is one T cell receptor beta chain with its context. Here immunoSEQ multiplex PCR was the method, and the copy in TCRdb shows in-frame clones only, minus some. The table has 85,000 to 110,000 clones, about 89% seen once. The data were obtained in a study of control samples from healthy donors and cancer patients. This CDR3 spans 14 amino acids. V lost 0 bases to trimming and J lost 3 bases, with 8 bases between them. Germline CDR1 and CDR2: KGHSH and LQKENI. The chain uses TRBV18 and TRBJ1-2; D gene uncertain. This clonotype was sampled from a man between 60 and 75 years old with lung cancer. Sequenced material: PBMCs. The CDR3 loop is CASSPPGNYYGYTF. CDR3 DNA: TGTGCCAGCTCACCACCGGGCAATTACTATGGCTACACCTTC. Supplemented by reference TRBV18 and TRBJ1-2, the full variable domain reads NAGVMQNPRHLVRRRGQEARLRCSPMKGHSHVYWYRQLPEEGLKFMVYLQKENIIDESGMPKERFSAEFPKEGPSILRIQQVVRGDSAAYFCASSPPGNYYGYTFGSGTRLTVV.